This T cell receptor beta chain is from a study of shared clonotypes between healthy human individuals. About the study: Per donor, three plates held CD4 naive cells, three held CD4 memory, two held CD8 naive and one held CD8 memory. Study results and limitations: Clonotypes which were not shared had lower generation probabilities than clonotypes that all four donors shared. The study drew on few donors, limiting represented genetic and exposure-history diversity.

Method: immunoSEQ multiplex PCR; TCRdb's copy keeps in-frame clones and lacks some. The sample has approximately 720,000 clones, about 92% seen once. This CDR3 has 14 residues. CDR1 SGHVS and CDR2 FNYEAQ come from the germline V gene. Trimming stripped 2 bases from V and 5 bases from J, with 9 bases between. Of note for this clone: Its antigen is unknown.

Positive CCR7 selection of CD45RO-negative cells yielded the naive CD8 cells, and terminally differentiated effector memory CD45RA+ cells were excluded. All donors were Caucasian adults living in Nashville, Tennessee. The origin of this receptor is a young man in good health. Sample: naive CD8+ T cells sorted from blood. The J gene is TRBJ2-2, the V gene TRBV7-6; D unresolved. CDR3 bases: TGTGCCAGCAGCTTATTCGGGTCTACCGGGGAGCTGTTTTTT. It codes for CASSLFGSTGELFF.